One T cell receptor beta chain is described in this entry. The antigen remains unidentified. The genomic DNA of each subset was split evenly across several immunoSEQ plates. Sequenced by immunoSEQ multiplex PCR; TCRdb stores in-frame clones only, minus some. The table has 1.5 million to 2.5 million clones, 85% to 95% seen once; the top ten hold around 1.2%. The source of the sample is a study of shared clonotypes between healthy human individuals. Study-wide results and caveats: Estimated richness was generally greater in naive than memory subsets.

The CDR3 spans 13 residues. In germline, CDR1 is SGHTA, CDR2 FQGTGA. The V end was cut by 5 bases, the J end by 3 bases, with 11 bases between. As defined, naive CD8 cells were CD45RO-negative and positively selected for CCR7, with terminally differentiated effector memory CD45RA+ cells excluded. The sample comprised naive CD8+ T cells sorted from blood. V is TRBV7-3 and J is TRBJ2-7; possibly TRBD1 for D (6 bases). The origin of this receptor is a man between 18 and 35 years old in good health. In nucleotides, the CDR3 is TGTGCCAGCAGCCTAGGACAGCGCTACGAGCAGTACTTC. This sequence encodes CASSLGQRYEQYF.